This entry lists 26 T cell receptor beta chains sequenced from one sample in a study of CD8+CD57+ T cells in acquired aplastic anemia. Only patients with CD8+CD57+ cell expansion on flow cytometry were chosen for sequencing. The use of genomic DNA as template underpinned the TCR beta VDJ and CDR3 profiling. MiXCR was run by TCRdb on the reads, yielding one entry per CDR3 protein. The table records about 180,000 distinct CDR3 sequences, approximately 48% of them present only once. Sequences were obtained from sorted CD4+, CD8+, or CD8+CD57+ T cells (not recorded which) from PBMCs. The source is a human donor with aplastic anemia.

The rearrangement links TRBV11-2 to TRBJ2-3, with 12 bases fitting TRBD2. This CDR3 region has 17 residues. V shed 5 bases and J 2 bases; nucleotides not matched to a gene: 8. Germline-derived CDR1 and CDR2 are SGHAT and FQNNGV. CDR3 sequence: CASSARLAGALTDTQYF. The CDR3 coding sequence is TGTGCCAGCAGCGCTAGACTAGCGGGGGCCCTCACAGATACGCAGTATTTT.

This rearrangement joins TRBV24-1 to TRBJ2-2; a possible D gene is TRBD2 (5 bases). This CDR3 has 15 residues. The germline gives CDR1 KGHDR, CDR2 SFDVKD. The V gene lost 4 bases and the J gene lost 6 bases, with 14 bases spanning the gap. Written as DNA, the CDR3 is TGTGCCACCAGTGACCCTTCAGAGGGTGCCGGGGAGCTGTTTTTT. It yields the protein CATSDPSEGAGELFF.

The chain joins TRBV15 to TRBJ2-1; 8 bases line up with TRBD2. The CDR3 is 15 amino acids. Germline CDR1 is LNHNV and CDR2 is YYDKDF (reference sequence). The ends lost 1 base at V and 3 bases at J; junction bases unmatched: 2. In DNA, the CDR3 is TGTGCCACCAGCAGAGCCGGGGGGGACTACAATGAGCAGTTCTTC. Translated: CATSRAGGDYNEQFF.

This clonotype was seen repeatedly, ten times or more. For the CDR3, the DNA is TGTGCCAGCAGCCTACCCCATGGCAGGGAGACAGTAGATACGCAGTATTTT. Residues: CASSLPHGRETVDTQYF. This chain joins TRBV9 and TRBJ2-3; TRBD1 or TRBD2 may be the D gene (5 bases each). Germline CDR1 SGDLS, CDR2 YYNGEE. The CDR3 loop spans 17 amino acids. V lost 4 bases to trimming and J lost 5 bases, with 23 bases between them.

Concerning this clonotype: A much larger clone differs from this one at a single base, so this may be a read error. The chain uses TRBV4-2 and TRBJ2-5; D is perhaps TRBD1 or TRBD2 (6 bases each). The ends were cut back, 4 bases at V and 4 bases at J, with 19 bases in the middle. The CDR3 is 16 residues long. Germline V lookup: CDR1 LGHNA, CDR2 YNFKEQ. CDR3 in amino acids: CASSRDFRGPGETQYF. In DNA form, the CDR3 reads TGTGCCAGCAGCCGAGATTTCCGGGGGCCGGGAGAGACCCAGTACTTC.

This rearrangement joins TRBV7-8 to TRBJ1-6; the D is unclear. From germline, CDR1 is SGHVS and CDR2 FQNEAQ. The CDR3 is 15 amino acids. V gave up 2 bases and J gave up 8 bases, with 13 bases separating them. The CDR3 nucleotides are TGTGCCAGCAGCTTACGATTAGGGTCGGATTCACCCCTCCACTTT. It codes for CASSLRLGSDSPLHF.

The chain combines TRBV7-2 with TRBJ2-7, with unresolved D. Germline V CDR1 and CDR2: SGHTA, FQGNSA. This CDR3 comprises 12 residues. V was trimmed by 1 base and J by 6 bases, leaving 7 bases between them. DNA of the CDR3: TGTGCCAGCAGCTTAGATGGGTTCGAGCAGTACTTC. Translating it yields CASSLDGFEQYF.

The chain links TRBV19 to TRBJ2-3; the D gene could be TRBD1 or TRBD2 (7 bases each). The length of the CDR3 is 18 residues. V gave up 1 base and J gave up 5 bases, with 22 bases separating them. Germline-derived CDR1 and CDR2 are LNHDA and SQIVND (reference sequence). This chain's CDR3 is CASSIVPRGWGGRDTQYF. In DNA form, the CDR3 reads TGTGCCAGTAGTATAGTGCCCAGGGGGTGGGGGGGCCGAGATACGCAGTATTTT.

This clonotype showed up many times. The V call is TRBV7-2, the J call TRBJ1-1; D is unclear. Trimming removed 1 base from V and 3 bases from J, with 6 bases in between. The germline V gene encodes CDR1 SGHTA and CDR2 FQGNSA. This CDR3 has 13 amino acids. The CDR3 DNA reads as TGTGCCAGCAGCTTAGAGTACGACACTGAAGCTTTCTTT. Encoded protein: CASSLEYDTEAFF.

Comment on this clonotype: This clone may be a read error of a much larger clone one base away. The chain carries TRBV20-1 and TRBJ1-2, with D unclear. Germline values: CDR1 DFQATT, CDR2 SNEGSKA (reference sequence). Trimming stripped 5 bases from V and 8 bases from J, with 18 bases between. The CDR3 loop spans 13 amino acids. For the CDR3, the DNA is TGCAGTGCTGGCCTCAGTTCAACGGGGGGCTACACCTTC. Translated, it gives CSAGLSSTGGYTF.

CDR3 protein: CATSDPGNYEQYF. Here the CDR3 DNA reads TGTGCCACCAGTGATCCAGGCAACTACGAGCAGTACTTC. The V and J genes are TRBV24-1 and TRBJ2-7; D remains ambiguous. Looked up from germline, CDR1 is KGHDR and CDR2 is SFDVKD. V lost 3 bases, J lost 3 bases, and 8 bases lay in between. This CDR3 spans 13 amino acids.

This clonotype was observed at least ten times. CDR3 coding DNA: TGTGCCAGCAGCTACAGGGGAGGGGACGAGCAGTACTTC. Translated, it gives CASSYRGGDEQYF. The V call is TRBV6-6, the J call TRBJ2-7; tentatively, D is TRBD1 or TRBD2 (7 bases each). Trimming took off 6 bases at V and 5 bases at J, with 14 bases between the two ends. Germline loops: CDR1 MNHNY, CDR2 SVGAGI (reference sequence). The CDR3 spans 13 residues.

About this clonotype itself: This could be a read error, since a much larger clone is one nucleotide away. This rearrangement joins TRBV5-1 to TRBJ2-2; D is possibly TRBD2 (6 bases). The V gene's germline CDR1 is SGHRS and CDR2 YFSETQ. The CDR3 loop spans 14 amino acids. CDR3 DNA sequence: TGCGCCAGCAGCTTGGCCACCGGTGGCGGGGTGCTGTTTTTT. Encoded protein: CASSLATGGGVLFF. The full variable domain, with the rest looked up from reference TRBV5-1 and TRBJ2-2, is KAGVTQTPRYLIKTRGQQVTLSCSPISGHRSVSWYQQTPGQGLQFLFEYFSETQRNKGNFPGRFSGRQFSNSRSEMNVSTLELGDSALYLCASSLATGGGVLFFGEGSRLTVL.

The chain combines TRBV24-1 with TRBJ2-3; D is uncertain. CDR3 length: 11 amino acids. The V gene lost 7 bases and the J gene lost 3 bases, with 4 bases spanning the gap. CDR1 and CDR2 from the germline V gene are KGHDR and SFDVKD. CDR3 amino acids: CATRQTDTQYF. Written as DNA, the CDR3 is TGTGCCACCAGACAGACAGATACGCAGTATTTT.

The chain employs TRBV6-4 and TRBJ2-5, with D maybe TRBD1 (9 bases). This CDR3 spans 16 amino acids. The V gene's germline CDR1 is MRHNA and CDR2 SNTAGT. V was pared by 8 bases and J by 4 bases, with 23 bases between. CDR3: CASGPLADRGGETQYF. DNA for the CDR3: TGTGCCAGCGGACCACTAGCGGACAGGGGCGGAGAGACCCAGTACTTC.

V and J are TRBV25-1 and TRBJ1-1; no reliable D call. Trimming took off 6 bases at V and 2 bases at J, with 10 bases between the two ends. The germline CDR1 and CDR2 sequences are MGHDK and SYGVNS. This CDR3 is built from 13 residues. CDR3 nucleotide sequence: TGTGCCAGCAGAGATTTGCCCAACACTGAAGCTTTCTTT. This sequence encodes CASRDLPNTEAFF.

This chain connects TRBV24-1 to TRBJ1-2, with 11 bases fitting TRBD1. The CDR3 extends over 14 amino acids. Losses at the gene ends were 6 bases for V and 8 bases for J; bases not matched to a gene: 7. Germline-derived CDR1 and CDR2 are KGHDR and SFDVKD. In nucleotides, the CDR3 is TGTGCCACCAGTTCTGGACAGGGGGCGGAGGGCTACACCTTC. Translating it yields CATSSGQGAEGYTF.

This clonotype was counted at least ten times. The rearrangement links TRBV9 to TRBJ2-7; 8 positions agree with TRBD2. Germline trimming cut 2 bases from V and 7 bases from J; bases unmatched to any gene: 20. CDR3 size: 18 residues. Germline CDR1 is SGDLS and CDR2 is YYNGEE. CDR3 nucleotide sequence: TGTGCCAGCAGCGTGGGGACCACTCGTAGCGGGGCCGCGGGGGAGCAGTACTTC. As protein: CASSVGTTRSGAAGEQYF. The complete variable domain, with remaining parts taken from reference TRBV9 and TRBJ2-7, reads DSGVTQTPKHLITATGQRVTLRCSPRSGDLSVYWYQQSLDQGLQFLIQYYNGEERAKGNILERFSAQQFPDLHSELNLSSLELGDSALYFCASSVGTTRSGAAGEQYFGPGTRLTVT.

This clonotype has a handful of counts. This chain uses TRBV19 with TRBJ1-1; TRBD1 might be the D (5 bases). CDR1 and CDR2 from the germline V gene are LNHDA and SQIVND (reference sequence). The CDR3 loop spans 14 amino acids. V was shortened by 1 base and J by 7 bases, with 13 bases between the two germline ends. The CDR3: CASSIAGGISEAFF. As DNA, the CDR3 is TGTGCCAGTAGTATAGCGGGGGGGATTAGTGAAGCTTTCTTT.

This clonotype has a handful of counts. The chain employs TRBV15 and TRBJ1-5, with a tentative D call TRBD1 (6 bases). Germline CDR1 and CDR2: LNHNV and YYDKDF (reference sequence). The CDR3 consists of 15 residues. Trimming took off 0 bases at V and 2 bases at J, with 8 bases between the two ends. For the CDR3, the DNA is TGTGCCACCAGCAGAGACTGGACAGGCAATCAGCCCCAGCATTTT. Amino acid sequence: CATSRDWTGNQPQHF. Filled out from reference TRBV15 and TRBJ1-5, the complete variable domain reads DAMVIQNPRYQVTQFGKPVTLSCSQTLNHNVMYWYQQKSSQAPKLLFHYYDKDFNNEADTPDNFQSRRPNTSFCFLDIRSPGLGDTAMYLCATSRDWTGNQPQHFGDGTRLSIL.

This clonotype was seen a single time. The chain combines TRBV20-1 with TRBJ2-7; D might be TRBD2 (5 bases). The CDR3 contains 13 residues. Trimming stripped 0 bases from V and 6 bases from J, with 12 bases between. Per germline, CDR1 DFQATT and CDR2 SNEGSKA (reference sequence). The CDR3, as DNA: TGCAGTGCTAGAGATGGCCCTCGGGGCGAGCAGTACTTC. This gives the protein CSARDGPRGEQYF.

This clonotype was picked up a small number of times. CDR3 in amino acids: CASTDRGGQTDTQYF. CDR3 coding DNA: TGTGCCAGCACCGACAGGGGAGGTCAGACAGATACGCAGTATTTT. J is TRBJ2-3 and V is TRBV3-1; 8 nucleotides align to TRBD1. Germline-derived CDR1 and CDR2 are LGHDT and YNNKEL (reference sequence). This CDR3 contains 15 residues. V dropped 7 bases and J dropped 3; count of bases not matched to a gene: 9.

V is TRBV10-3 and J is TRBJ1-6, with D tentatively TRBD1 (5 bases). CDR1 ENHRY and CDR2 SYGVKD come from the germline V gene. CDR3 length: 11 residues. The germline V and J ends were trimmed by 9 bases and 10 bases, with 10 bases remaining between them. CDR3 sequence reads: CAIGEESPLHF. CDR3 bases: TGTGCCATAGGGGAGGAATCACCCCTCCACTTT.

This clonotype was seen ten or more times. The J gene is TRBJ1-3, the V gene TRBV12-3 or TRBV12-4; D is perhaps TRBD1 (6 bases). CDR3 size: 11 residues. The V end was cut by 8 bases, the J end by 8 bases, with 10 bases between. CDR3 loop: CASEGGYTIYF. CDR3 bases: TGTGCCAGCGAGGGGGGATACACCATATATTTT.

V and J are TRBV20-1 and TRBJ2-4; TRBD2 matches 9 bases. Germline CDR1 and CDR2: DFQATT and SNEGSKA (reference sequence). The CDR3 has 19 residues. V lost 0 bases and J lost 0; bases outside the gene matches: 12. In DNA, the CDR3 is TGCAGTGCTAGAGATCGAGTCTCCCAGCGGGGGGCAGCCAAAAACATTCAGTACTTC. It translates to CSARDRVSQRGAAKNIQYF.

This clonotype was counted ten times or more. V gene TRBV5-6 combines with J gene TRBJ1-2, with no clear D. Trimming stripped 2 bases from V and 8 bases from J, with 13 bases between. Germline V gives CDR1 SGHDT, CDR2 YYEEEE. CDR3 length equals 13 residues. The CDR3 protein is CASSLRHGEGYTF. The CDR3 nucleotides read TGTGCCAGCAGCTTAAGACACGGTGAGGGCTACACCTTC. Based on the CDR3 plus reference TRBV5-6 and TRBJ1-2, the full variable domain is DAGVTQSPTHLIKTRGQQVTLRCSPKSGHDTVSWYQQALGQGPQFIFQYYEEEERQRGNFPDRFSGHQFPNYSSELNVNALLLGDSALYLCASSLRHGEGYTFGSGTRLTVV.